This TCR beta chain stems from a study of T cell responses to AZD1222 COVID-19 vaccine. Overall study results and limits: Vaccine-associated CD4 TCRs spanned spike, dominant at 160-218 and 743-854. Clonal diversity may have been underestimated in mostly white British donors. Only 5 to 7 AZD1222 recipients were seropositive at baseline. Repertoires were sampled only after the peak T cell response.

Repertoires were generated with immunoSEQ multiplex PCR, while TCRdb's copy carries only in-frame clones and drops some. Of some 140,000 clones in the sample, about 92% are singletons; the top ten hold approximately 2%. Germline CDR1 is KGHDR and CDR2 is SFDVKD. V was clipped by 1 base and J by 3 bases, with 14 bases between them. This CDR3 has 16 amino acids. Details on this clone: What it recognizes is unknown.

This specimen consisted of peripheral blood, obtained on day 0 of AZD1222 vaccination. This TCR derives from an adult in good health. V is TRBV24-1 and J is TRBJ2-5; D might be TRBD1 or TRBD2, each matching 5 bases. The CDR3 protein is CATSDFSGSGKETQYF. In DNA form, the CDR3 reads TGTGCCACCAGTGATTTTTCAGGGTCCGGGAAAGAGACCCAGTACTTC.